This TCR beta chain emerged from a study of T cell responses to AZD1222 COVID-19 vaccine (dated by TCRdb to 2020 to 2023). A note on the overall study: Because spike-specific TCR depth and breadth did not differ between the two schedules, AZD1222 recipients who got a second dose at roughly 4 weeks were pooled with those who got a second dose at roughly 12 weeks. Trial participants were enrolled into age subgroups of 18-55, 56-69 and 70-plus years, which contained 148, 28 and 57 TCR-sequenced participants, respectively. TCR sequencing was performed for fewer than 250 trial participants, of whom around 200 were given two doses of AZD1222 and around 25 were given two doses of MenACWY control vaccine. Findings and caveats that apply to the study as a whole: Reportedly, close to half of the unique spike-specific TCRs recognized epitopes lying outside the regions that are mutated in the B.1.351 and B.1.1.7 variants. Spike-specific TCR breadth and depth rose significantly after two AZD1222 doses compared with day 0 and with MenACWY recipients. Participants were mostly white British and included more females than males, and it was suggested by the authors that clonal diversity may have been underestimated. Vaccine-associated CD4 TCRs spanned the whole spike protein, with dominant responses in regions 160-218 and 743-854. Conclusions about previously exposed vaccinees were limited because only six AZD1222 recipients were SARS-CoV-2 seropositive at baseline. In the small 56-69-year group, the increase in depth fell short of significance, most likely because of low power. No day 14 peak-response samples were available, so repertoires were characterized only after the peak T cell response.

From the cysteine through the phenylalanine, the CDR3 covers 15 amino acids. Just CDR3 DNA is preserved here, 45 bases in frame from base 1. According to the germline V gene, CDR1 reads SGHDN and CDR2 reads FVKESK. V gives up 0 bases and J gives up 0 bases, and the segment between their germline ends measures 9 bases. This clone was counted a few times. Its binding antigen is unknown. Nothing much larger sits one base from this clone, and base qualities are not available. The meaning of the sample's time point label: baseline before first vaccination. Samples from vaccinated people were obtained from the UK trials COV001 and COV002, which included a single-blind randomized controlled phase 2/3 trial of AZD1222 (ChAdOx1 nCoV-19) in healthy adults. For TCRbeta chain sequencing, PBMC samples were collected from trial participants at day 0 and at day 28 after the second dose. The CDR3 regions of human TCRbeta chains were subjected to immunosequencing. Per the original workflow: TCRs in the repertoires were compared against a reference library of SARS-CoV-2-specific TCRs that had been generated with the MIRA antigen-specificity platform. Breadth meant the fraction of unique TCRs that were SARS-CoV-2-associated, whereas depth meant the fraction of total T cells that were SARS-CoV-2-associated. Using the MIRA data, every spike-specific TCR was mapped to the spike region that the TCR reacted to and assigned to either a CD4 or a CD8 class. Log10-transformed breadth and depth values were compared by one-way ANOVA with Sidak's multiple comparisons tests. TCRdb stores this immuneACCESS table with in-frame sequences only. Part of the clones is absent; in the studies checked, under half of the shortfall reflects unresolved V genes, and no reason is known for the rest. That table supplies the V and J calls and clone size; D and trimming were determined from the DNA. This sample lists about 67,000 clones; roughly 84% were detected once. The ten biggest clones cover 21% of the sample.

The source of this sequence is an adult in good health. Source: peripheral blood, taken on day 0 of AZD1222 vaccination. This sequence uses TRBV14 and TRBJ2-7; the D gene is possibly TRBD1, with 5 bases matching. The nucleotides read TGTGCCAGCAGCCAAGATTTAAGGGGCTCCTACGAGCAGTACTTC. Its amino acids are CASSQDLRGSYEQYF.